What follows are 17 T cell receptor beta chains derived from one specimen sequenced in a study. From the reads, TCRdb called clonotypes with MiXCR, one entry per CDR3 protein. This table holds roughly 1,100 distinct CDR3 sequences, 41% found once. Sample: CD8+ T cells (not recorded whether cultured). These receptors originate from a male donor.

This clonotype was counted many times. The chain is built from TRBV27 and TRBJ1-2, with no clear D. Germline V gene data show CDR1 as MNHEY and CDR2 as SMNVEV (reference sequence). The V end was cut by 2 bases, the J end by 8 bases, with 12 bases between. This CDR3 comprises 13 residues. CDR3 sequence (DNA): TGTGCCAGCAGTTTAGGTGGAGGAATGGGCTACACCTTC. It yields the protein CASSLGGGMGYTF.

By proportion, this clonotype is medium-sized. The V call is TRBV20-1, the J call TRBJ2-1; the D is unclear. Germline-derived CDR1 and CDR2 are DFQATT and SNEGSKA (reference sequence). V lost 1 base and J lost 8, with 15 bases in between. This CDR3 has 14 amino acids. Written as DNA, the CDR3 is TGCAGTGCTAGAGGTCTACCTTACGACCATGAGCAGTTCTTC. It encodes CSARGLPYDHEQFF.

A few counts support this clonotype. A much bigger clone sits one base away, suggesting this may be a read error. Here the CDR3 DNA reads TGTGCCAGTAGGATACACGGGGGGGCCATCAATCAGCAGTTCTTC. It encodes CASRIHGGAINQQFF. This chain joins TRBV19 and TRBJ2-1; 8 bases align to TRBD2. The CDR3 consists of 15 residues. The germline V gene encodes CDR1 LNHDA and CDR2 SQIVND (reference sequence).

Note on this clonotype: A read error may account for a junction end that differs from germline. The chain carries TRBV19 and TRBJ2-7; D uncertain. The CDR3 has 13 amino acids. Per germline, CDR1 LNHDA and CDR2 SQIVND (reference sequence). CDR3 coding DNA: TGTGCCAGTGGTATCAACGCAGACTACGAGCAGTACTTC. Translation gives CASGINADYEQYF.

In its sample, this clonotype ranks as medium-sized (0.01 to 0.1%). The CDR3 spells CASSFTLNTEAFF. For the CDR3, the DNA is TGTGCCAGTAGTTTTACACTGAACACTGAAGCTTTCTTT. The chain is built from TRBV19 and TRBJ1-1; D not resolved. The V end lost 5 bases, the J end lost 0 bases, and 7 bases lay between the germline ends. The germline V gene encodes CDR1 LNHDA and CDR2 SQIVND (reference sequence). This CDR3 contains 13 residues.

This clonotype is large. This chain connects TRBV19 to TRBJ2-7, with no clear D. Per germline, CDR1 LNHDA and CDR2 SQIVND (reference sequence). The germline V and J ends were trimmed by 8 bases and 0 bases, with 11 bases remaining between them. The CDR3 loop spans 13 amino acids. The CDR3 protein is CASGLRSSYEQYF. The CDR3 nucleotides are TGTGCCAGTGGGCTCAGGAGCTCCTACGAGCAGTACTTC.

This clonotype is medium-sized by share. CDR3 loop: CASSPVGVGEQYF. CDR3 bases: TGTGCCAGCTCACCCGTGGGGGTGGGCGAGCAGTACTTC. The chain employs TRBV18 and TRBJ2-7; TRBD1 or TRBD2 may be the D gene (5 bases each). Per germline, CDR1 KGHSH and CDR2 LQKENI. V lost 3 bases to trimming and J lost 6 bases, with 12 bases between them. The CDR3 loop spans 13 amino acids.

A remark on this clonotype: A single base separates this from a much larger clone, so it may be a read error. The chain uses TRBV19 and TRBJ2-7; D gene unclear. The germline CDR1 and CDR2 sequences are LNHDA and SQIVND (reference sequence). The CDR3 has 13 residues. Trimming left V 3 bases short and J 5 bases short, with 11 bases between. For the CDR3, the DNA is TGTGCCAGTAGTATGCGGTCCGCTAACGAGCAGTACTTC. This encodes CASSMRSANEQYF.

The sample holds a few counts of this clonotype. Its ends do not fully match the called genes, so a read error is possible. Here the CDR3 reads CASSIQGITEALF. The CDR3 nucleotides read TGTGCCAGCAGTATACAGGGGATCACTGAAGCCCTCTTT. The chain employs TRBV25-1 and TRBJ1-1, with 7 bases lining up with TRBD1. The germline V gene encodes CDR1 MGHDK and CDR2 SYGVNS. CDR3 length equals 13 residues.

Many counts were recorded for this clonotype. The chain joins TRBV12-3 or TRBV12-4 to TRBJ2-5, with 8 nucleotides matching TRBD1. This CDR3 is built from 17 residues. Unmatched junction bases numbered 13, after V lost 5 bases and J lost 2 bases. CDR3 in amino acids: CASSKGTTGALQETQYF. CDR3 nucleotides: TGTGCCAGCAGTAAGGGGACGACAGGGGCCCTTCAAGAGACCCAGTACTTC.

About this clonotype itself: Given a much more abundant clone one base away, this may be a read error. The chain is built from TRBV27 and TRBJ2-1, with 13 bases identical to TRBD2. Germline CDR1 MNHEY, CDR2 SMNVEV (reference sequence). The CDR3 loop spans 13 amino acids. The CDR3 nucleotides are TGTACCAGCCGGACTAGCGGGAGCTATGAGCAGTTCTTC. Protein sequence: CTSRTSGSYEQFF.

In regard to this clonotype: An end of the junction differs from the germline gene, which may be a read error. The chain combines TRBV19 with TRBJ2-7; D gene uncertain. CDR1 is LNHDA, CDR2 SQIVND, per germline (reference sequence). CDR3 size: 13 residues. The CDR3 is CASSIRSAYELYF. The CDR3 coding sequence is TGTGCCAGTAGCATAAGAAGTGCCTACGAGCTGTACTTC.

The genes are TRBV10-1 and TRBJ2-3, with D maybe TRBD2 (5 bases). The ends were cut back, 0 bases at V and 0 bases at J, with 19 bases in the middle. Germline assignment: CDR1 WNHNN and CDR2 SYGVQD (reference sequence). The CDR3 length is 19 residues. The CDR3 here is CASSESTAGRVPSTDTQYF. CDR3 DNA sequence: TGCGCCAGCAGTGAGTCGACGGCGGGCCGGGTTCCTAGCACAGATACGCAGTATTTT.

By sample share, this clonotype is medium-sized (0.01 to 0.1%). V usage is TRBV6-2 or TRBV6-3 and J usage is TRBJ1-4, with D perhaps matching TRBD1 (6 bases). The CDR3 has 18 residues. V was cut by 5 bases and J by 7 bases, with 26 bases left in between. The germline V gene encodes CDR1 MNHEY and CDR2 SVGEGT. CDR3 residues: CASSPSRILTGETEKLFF. In DNA, the CDR3 is TGTGCCAGCAGTCCGTCGCGCATACTGACAGGAGAGACTGAAAAACTGTTTTTT.

With respect to this clonotype: A read error may produce the germline difference seen at one junction end. The CDR3 protein is CASGLGSSYEQYF. The CDR3 DNA sequence: TGCGCCAGTGGGCTCGGGAGCTCCTACGAGCAGTACTTC. The chain has TRBV19 and TRBJ2-7; tentative D call: TRBD2 (6 bases). The CDR3 runs 13 residues. Germline V gene lookup returns CDR1 LNHDA and CDR2 SQIVND (reference sequence).

This clonotype qualifies as large. The chain links TRBV28 to TRBJ2-5; D could derive from TRBD1 or TRBD2 (5 bases each). Germline V CDR1 and CDR2: MDHEN, SYDVKM. The CDR3 sequence is 14 residues long. V dropped 1 base and J dropped 4 bases, with 10 bases sitting between them. The CDR3 DNA follows: TGTGCCAGCAGTTTATTTCGGGGCCCAGAGACCCAGTACTTC. Protein product: CASSLFRGPETQYF. Full variable domain (rest looked up from reference TRBV28 and TRBJ2-5): DVKVTQSSRYLVKRTGEKVFLECVQDMDHENMFWYRQDPGLGLRLIYFSYDVKMKEKGDIPEGYSVSREKKERFSLILESASTNQTSMYLCASSLFRGPETQYFGPGTRLLVL.

The V and J genes are TRBV19 and TRBJ1-2; D is undetermined. Germline assignment: CDR1 LNHDA and CDR2 SQIVND (reference sequence). Trimming shortened V by 2 bases and J by 14 bases, and 15 bases separated the two germline ends. The CDR3 contains 12 residues. This chain's CDR3 is CASSINVYGFTF. In nucleotides, the CDR3 is TGTGCCAGTAGTATAAACGTCTATGGCTTTACCTTC.